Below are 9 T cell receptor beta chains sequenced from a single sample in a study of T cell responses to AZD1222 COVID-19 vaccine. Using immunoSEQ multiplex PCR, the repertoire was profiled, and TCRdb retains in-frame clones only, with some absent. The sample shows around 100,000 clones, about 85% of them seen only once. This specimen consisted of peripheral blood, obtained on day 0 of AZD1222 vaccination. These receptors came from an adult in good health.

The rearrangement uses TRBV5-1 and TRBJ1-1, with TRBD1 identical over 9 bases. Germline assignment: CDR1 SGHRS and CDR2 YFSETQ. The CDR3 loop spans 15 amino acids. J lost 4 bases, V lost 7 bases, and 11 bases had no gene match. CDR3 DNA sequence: TGCGCCAGCTCGCGACAGGGGGTCGATGGCACTGAAGCTTTCTTT. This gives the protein CASSRQGVDGTEAFF.

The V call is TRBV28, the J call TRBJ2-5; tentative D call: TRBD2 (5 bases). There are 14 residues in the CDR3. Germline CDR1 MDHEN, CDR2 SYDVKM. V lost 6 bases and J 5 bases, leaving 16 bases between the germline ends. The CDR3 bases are TGTGCCAGCAGCCGAGGGTCCAGACCGGAGACCCAGTACTTC. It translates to CASSRGSRPETQYF.

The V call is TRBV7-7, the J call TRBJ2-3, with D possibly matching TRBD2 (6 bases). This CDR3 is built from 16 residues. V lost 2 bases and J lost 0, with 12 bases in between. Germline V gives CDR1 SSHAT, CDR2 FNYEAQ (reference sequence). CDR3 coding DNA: TGTGCCAGCAGCTTATCTAGCGCCTCTAGCACAGATACGCAGTATTTT. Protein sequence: CASSLSSASSTDTQYF.

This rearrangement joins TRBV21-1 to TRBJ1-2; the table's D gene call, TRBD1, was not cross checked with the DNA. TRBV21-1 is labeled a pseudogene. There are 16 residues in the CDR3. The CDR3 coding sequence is TGTGCCAGATTTTGGGACAGGGTTTTCCCTAACTATGGCTACACCTTC. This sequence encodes CARFWDRVFPNYGYTF.

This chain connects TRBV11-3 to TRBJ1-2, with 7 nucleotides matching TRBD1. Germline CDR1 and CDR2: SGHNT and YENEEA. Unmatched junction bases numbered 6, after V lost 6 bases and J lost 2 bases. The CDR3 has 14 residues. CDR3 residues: CASRSRDSNYGYTF. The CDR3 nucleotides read TGTGCCAGCAGAAGCCGGGACAGCAACTATGGCTACACCTTC. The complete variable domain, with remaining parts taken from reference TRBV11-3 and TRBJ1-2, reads EAGVVQSPRYKIIEKKQPVAFWCNPISGHNTLYWYLQNLGQGPELLIRYENEEAVDDSQLPKDRFSAERLKGVDSTLKIQPAELGDSAVYLCASRSRDSNYGYTFGSGTRLTVV.

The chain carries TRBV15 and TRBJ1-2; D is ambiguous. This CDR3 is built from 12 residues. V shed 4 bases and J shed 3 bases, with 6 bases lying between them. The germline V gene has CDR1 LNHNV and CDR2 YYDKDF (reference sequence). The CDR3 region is CATSKEDYGYTF. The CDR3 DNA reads TGTGCCACCAGCAAGGAGGACTATGGCTACACCTTC.

CDR3 sequence reads: CASSRDRDREQYF. As DNA, the CDR3 is TGTGCCAGCAGTCGGGACAGGGATCGCGAGCAGTACTTC. The chain is built from TRBV2 and TRBJ2-7, with 9 bases that match TRBD1. Germline trimming cut 5 bases from V and 6 bases from J; bases unmatched to any gene: 5. The germline CDR1 and CDR2 sequences are SNHLY and FYNNEI. The CDR3 extends over 13 amino acids.

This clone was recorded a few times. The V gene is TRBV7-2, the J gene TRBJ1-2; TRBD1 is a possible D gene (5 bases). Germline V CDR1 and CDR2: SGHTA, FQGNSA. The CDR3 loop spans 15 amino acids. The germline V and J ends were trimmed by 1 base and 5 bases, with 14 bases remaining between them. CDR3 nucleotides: TGTGCCAGCAGCTTAGGGCCCGACAGACGTTATGGCTACACCTTC. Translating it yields CASSLGPDRRYGYTF.

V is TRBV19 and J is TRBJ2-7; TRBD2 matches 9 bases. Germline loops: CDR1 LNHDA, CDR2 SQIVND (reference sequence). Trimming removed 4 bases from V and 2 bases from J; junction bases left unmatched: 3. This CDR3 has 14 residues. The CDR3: CASSRSSGTYEQYF. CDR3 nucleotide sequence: TGTGCCAGTAGTAGGTCTAGCGGGACCTACGAGCAGTACTTC.